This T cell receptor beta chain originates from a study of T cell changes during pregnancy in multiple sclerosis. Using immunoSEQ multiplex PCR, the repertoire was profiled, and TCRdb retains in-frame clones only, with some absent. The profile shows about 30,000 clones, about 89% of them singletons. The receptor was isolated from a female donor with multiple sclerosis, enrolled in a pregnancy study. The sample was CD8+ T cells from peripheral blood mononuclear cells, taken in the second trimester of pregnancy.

CDR3 amino acids: CASSAEQGISSYEQYF. The CDR3 DNA reads TGTGCCAGCAGCGCGGAACAGGGGATAAGCTCCTACGAGCAGTACTTC. The V call is TRBV7-6, the J call TRBJ2-7; TRBD1 matches at 7 bases. The CDR3 consists of 16 residues. J was trimmed by 0 bases and V by 5 bases; bases with no gene match: 10. The germline gives CDR1 SGHVS, CDR2 FNYEAQ.